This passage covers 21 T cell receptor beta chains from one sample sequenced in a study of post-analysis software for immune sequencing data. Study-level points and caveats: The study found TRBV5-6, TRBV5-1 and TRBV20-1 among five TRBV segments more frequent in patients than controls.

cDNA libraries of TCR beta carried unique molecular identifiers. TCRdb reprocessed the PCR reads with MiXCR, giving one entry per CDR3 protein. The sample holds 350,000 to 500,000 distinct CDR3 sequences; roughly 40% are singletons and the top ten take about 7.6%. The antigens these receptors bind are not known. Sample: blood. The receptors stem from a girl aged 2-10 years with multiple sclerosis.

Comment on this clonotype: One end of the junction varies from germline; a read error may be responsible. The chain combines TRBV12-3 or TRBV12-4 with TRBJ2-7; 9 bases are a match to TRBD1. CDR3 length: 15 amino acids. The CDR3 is CACSRAGQGSYEQYF. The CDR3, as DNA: TGTGCCTGCAGTCGCGCGGGACAGGGTTCCTACGAGCAGTACTTC.

The CDR3, as DNA: TGTGCCAGCAGTTTCGCGTCCGCGGTTTGGGGCACAGATACGCAGTATTTT. Its protein is CASSFASAVWGTDTQYF. This chain joins TRBV12-3 or TRBV12-4 and TRBJ2-3; D unclear. V lost 3 bases, J lost 1 base, and 17 bases lay in between. The CDR3 spans 17 residues.

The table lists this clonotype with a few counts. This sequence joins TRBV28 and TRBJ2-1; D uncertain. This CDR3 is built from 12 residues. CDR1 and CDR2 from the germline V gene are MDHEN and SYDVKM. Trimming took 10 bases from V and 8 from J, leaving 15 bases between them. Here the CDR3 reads CATNRYWDEQFF. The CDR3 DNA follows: TGTGCCACCAACCGGTACTGGGATGAGCAGTTCTTC.

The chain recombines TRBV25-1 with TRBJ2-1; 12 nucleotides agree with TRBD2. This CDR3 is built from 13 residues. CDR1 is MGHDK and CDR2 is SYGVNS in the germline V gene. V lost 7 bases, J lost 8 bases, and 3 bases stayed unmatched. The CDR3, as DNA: TGTGCCAGCAATCTAGCGGGGGGGGATGAGCAGTTCTTC. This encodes CASNLAGGDEQFF.

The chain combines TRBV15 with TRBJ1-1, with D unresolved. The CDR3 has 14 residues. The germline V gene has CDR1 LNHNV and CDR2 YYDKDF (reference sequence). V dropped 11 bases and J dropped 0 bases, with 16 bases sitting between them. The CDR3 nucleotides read TGTGCCGCCTCGAGTGTGAGGATGAACACTGAAGCTTTCTTT. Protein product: CAASSVRMNTEAFF.

The CDR3 protein is CASSLGLAEDYGYTF. In DNA form, the CDR3 reads TGCGCCAGCAGCTTGGGGTTGGCGGAGGACTATGGCTACACCTTC. The rearrangement links TRBV5-1 to TRBJ1-2; D not resolved. This CDR3 has 15 amino acids. Germline V gives CDR1 SGHRS, CDR2 YFSETQ. V was cut by 0 bases and J by 3 bases, with 12 bases left in between.

The CDR3 is CAINTYEQYF. The DNA of the CDR3 is TGTGCCATCAATACCTACGAGCAGTACTTC. The rearrangement uses TRBV10-3 and TRBJ2-7; D not certain. The germline CDR1 and CDR2 sequences are ENHRY and SYGVKD. Trimming cost V 7 bases and J 2 bases, with 3 bases left between them. CDR3 length: 10 amino acids.

CDR3 loop: CASSFAGRGLTSTDTQYF. The CDR3 DNA follows: TGTGCCAGCAGTTTTGCGGGCAGGGGCCTGACTAGCACAGATACGCAGTATTTT. The genes are TRBV12-3 or TRBV12-4 and TRBJ2-3; tentatively, D is TRBD1 (6 bases). Trimming shortened V by 3 bases and J by 0 bases, and 19 bases separated the two germline ends. The CDR3 sequence is 18 residues long.

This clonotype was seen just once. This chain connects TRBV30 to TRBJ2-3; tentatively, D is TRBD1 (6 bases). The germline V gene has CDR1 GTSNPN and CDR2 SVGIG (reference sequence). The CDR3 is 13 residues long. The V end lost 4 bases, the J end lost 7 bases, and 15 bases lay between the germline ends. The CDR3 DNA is TGTGCCTGGAAGCAGGGGTGGGGGTATACGCAGTATTTT. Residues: CAWKQGWGYTQYF.

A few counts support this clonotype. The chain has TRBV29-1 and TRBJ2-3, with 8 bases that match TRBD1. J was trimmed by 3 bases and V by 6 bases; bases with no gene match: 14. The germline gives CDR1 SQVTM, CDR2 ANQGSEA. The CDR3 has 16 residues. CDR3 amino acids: CSVAAGGQVSTDTQYF. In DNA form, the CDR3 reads TGCAGCGTGGCAGCTGGGGGACAGGTTTCAACAGATACGCAGTATTTT.

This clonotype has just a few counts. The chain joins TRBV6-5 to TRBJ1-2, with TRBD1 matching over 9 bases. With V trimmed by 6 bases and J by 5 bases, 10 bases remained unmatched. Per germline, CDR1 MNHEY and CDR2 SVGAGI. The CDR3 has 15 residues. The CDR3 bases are TGTGCCAGCAGGGAAACAGGGGGCGGGAAATATGGCTACACCTTC. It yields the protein CASRETGGGKYGYTF.

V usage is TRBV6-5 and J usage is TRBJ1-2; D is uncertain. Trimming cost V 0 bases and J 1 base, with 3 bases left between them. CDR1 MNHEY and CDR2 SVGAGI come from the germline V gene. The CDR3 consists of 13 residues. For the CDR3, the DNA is TGTGCCAGCAGTTACTCGGGTAACTATGGCTACACCTTC. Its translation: CASSYSGNYGYTF.

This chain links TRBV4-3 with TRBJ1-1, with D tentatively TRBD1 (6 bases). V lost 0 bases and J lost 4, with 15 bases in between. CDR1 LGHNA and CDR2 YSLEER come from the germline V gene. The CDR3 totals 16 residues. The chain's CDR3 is CASSQEFGGGGTEAFF. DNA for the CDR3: TGCGCCAGCAGCCAAGAATTTGGCGGAGGGGGCACTGAAGCTTTCTTT.

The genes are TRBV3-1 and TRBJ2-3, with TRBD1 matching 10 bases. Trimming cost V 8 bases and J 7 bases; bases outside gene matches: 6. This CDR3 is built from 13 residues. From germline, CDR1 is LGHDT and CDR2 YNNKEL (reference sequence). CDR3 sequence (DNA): TGTGCCAGCCGCGGGACAGGGGACTATACGCAGTATTTT. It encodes CASRGTGDYTQYF.

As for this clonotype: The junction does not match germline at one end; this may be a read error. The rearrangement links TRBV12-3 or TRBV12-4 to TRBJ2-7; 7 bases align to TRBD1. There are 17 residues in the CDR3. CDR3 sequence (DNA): TGTGCCGGCAGTTTAAGGTTGGGGACAGAAACATCCTACGAGCAGTACTTC. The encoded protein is CAGSLRLGTETSYEQYF.

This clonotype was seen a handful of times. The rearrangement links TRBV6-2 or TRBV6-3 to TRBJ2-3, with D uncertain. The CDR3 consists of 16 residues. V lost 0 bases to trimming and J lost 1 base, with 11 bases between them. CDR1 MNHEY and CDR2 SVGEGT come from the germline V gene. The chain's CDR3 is CASSYSRVRGTDTQYF. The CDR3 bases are TGTGCCAGCAGTTACTCAAGGGTCCGGGGCACAGATACGCAGTATTTT.

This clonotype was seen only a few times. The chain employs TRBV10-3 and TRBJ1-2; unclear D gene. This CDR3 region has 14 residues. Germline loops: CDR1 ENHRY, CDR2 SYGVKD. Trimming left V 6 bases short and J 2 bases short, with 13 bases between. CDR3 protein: CAIRGPSANYGYTF. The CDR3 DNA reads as TGTGCCATCAGGGGCCCTTCAGCGAACTATGGCTACACCTTC.

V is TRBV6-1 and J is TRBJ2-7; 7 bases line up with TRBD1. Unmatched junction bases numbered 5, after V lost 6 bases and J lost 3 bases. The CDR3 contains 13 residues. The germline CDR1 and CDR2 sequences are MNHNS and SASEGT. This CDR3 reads CASRGQNGYEQYF. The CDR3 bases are TGTGCCAGCAGGGGACAGAACGGCTACGAGCAGTACTTC.

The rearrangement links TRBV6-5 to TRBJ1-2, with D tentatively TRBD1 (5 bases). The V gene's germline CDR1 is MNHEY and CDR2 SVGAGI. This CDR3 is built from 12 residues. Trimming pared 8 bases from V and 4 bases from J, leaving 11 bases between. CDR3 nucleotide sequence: TGTGCCAGCTCGGGACGGCGCTATGGCTACACCTTC. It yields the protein CASSGRRYGYTF.

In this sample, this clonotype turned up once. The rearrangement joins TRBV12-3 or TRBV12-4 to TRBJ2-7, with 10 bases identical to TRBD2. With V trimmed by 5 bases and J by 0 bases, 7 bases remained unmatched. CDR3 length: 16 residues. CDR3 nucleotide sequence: TGTGCCAGCAGTCTGGAGGCTAGCGGGGGCTCCTACGAGCAGTACTTC. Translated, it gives CASSLEASGGSYEQYF.

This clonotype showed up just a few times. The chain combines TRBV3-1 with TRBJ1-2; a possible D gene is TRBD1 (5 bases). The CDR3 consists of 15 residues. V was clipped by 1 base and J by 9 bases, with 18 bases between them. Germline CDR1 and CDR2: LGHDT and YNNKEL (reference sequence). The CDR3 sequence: CASSQAIGELGRYTF. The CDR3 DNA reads TGTGCCAGCAGCCAAGCAATAGGGGAGCTGGGTCGCTACACCTTC.